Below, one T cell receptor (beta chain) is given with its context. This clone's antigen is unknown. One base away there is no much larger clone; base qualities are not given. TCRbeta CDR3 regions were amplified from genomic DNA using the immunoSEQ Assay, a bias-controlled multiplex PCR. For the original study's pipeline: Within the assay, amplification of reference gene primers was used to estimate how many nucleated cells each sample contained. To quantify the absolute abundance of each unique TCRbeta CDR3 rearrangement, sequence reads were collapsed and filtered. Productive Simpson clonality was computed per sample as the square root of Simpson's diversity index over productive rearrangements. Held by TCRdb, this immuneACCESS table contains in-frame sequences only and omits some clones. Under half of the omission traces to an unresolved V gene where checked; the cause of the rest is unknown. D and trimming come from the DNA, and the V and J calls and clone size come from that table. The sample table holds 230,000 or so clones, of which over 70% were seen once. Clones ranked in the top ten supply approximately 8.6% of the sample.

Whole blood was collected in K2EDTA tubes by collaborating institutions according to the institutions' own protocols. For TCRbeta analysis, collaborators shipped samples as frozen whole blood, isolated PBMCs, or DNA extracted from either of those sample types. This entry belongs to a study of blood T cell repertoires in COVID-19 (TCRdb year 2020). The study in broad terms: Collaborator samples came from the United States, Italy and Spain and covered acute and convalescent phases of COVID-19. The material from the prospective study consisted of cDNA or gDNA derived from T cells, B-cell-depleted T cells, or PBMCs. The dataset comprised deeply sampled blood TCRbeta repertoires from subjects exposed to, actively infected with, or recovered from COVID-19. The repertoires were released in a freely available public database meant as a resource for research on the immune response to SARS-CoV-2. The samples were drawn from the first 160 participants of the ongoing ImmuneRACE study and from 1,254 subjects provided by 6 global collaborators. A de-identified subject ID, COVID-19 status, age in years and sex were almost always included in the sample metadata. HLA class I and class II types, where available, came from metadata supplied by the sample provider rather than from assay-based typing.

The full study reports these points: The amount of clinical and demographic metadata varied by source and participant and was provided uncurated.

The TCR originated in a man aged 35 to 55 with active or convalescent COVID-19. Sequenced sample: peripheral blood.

Here is the DNA: TGCGCCAGCAGCTTGGCTAGCTCGACCACAGATACGCAGTATTTT. Translated, this gives CASSLASSTTDTQYF. This chain joins TRBV5-1 to TRBJ2-3, with TRBD2 tentatively as D gene (5 bases match). The CDR3 holds 15 amino acids from the cysteine to the phenylalanine. Of all the DNA, just the CDR3 is kept, 45 bases in frame from base 1. Based on the germline V gene, the CDR1 and CDR2 sequences are SGHRS and YFSETQ. At the junction V is shortened by 0 bases and J by 2 bases, with 10 bases in between.